This entry describes one T cell receptor (beta chain). Its binding antigen is unknown. No qualities accompany the bases; no much larger clone lies one base away. This specimen belongs to a study of a mutant IDH1 vaccine in newly diagnosed glioma (dated by TCRdb to about 2021). With respect to the entire study: Of the 25 to 35 patients who were treated, about 62% were male and about 40% were female, and the mean age was about 40 years. Prior to enrollment, patients had been given standard therapy consisting of radiotherapy alone, temozolomide alone, or radiochemotherapy with temozolomide, with the combination given to most patients. Six visits were used for peripheral blood collection: V03 (baseline), V05, V07, V10, V12 and V13. Longitudinal TCRB deep sequencing was performed for about two dozen treated patients wherever samples were available for exploratory analyses. What the work shows at the level of the full study, not this receptor alone: Immune responses induced by the vaccine were seen in more than 85% of patients across multiple MHC alleles. Selection of PBMC samples for TCRB deep sequencing was based on availability. Changes in the top peripheral T cell clonotypes picked up by TCRB sequencing did not appear to be linked to pseudoprogression. The authors stated that sample limitations prevented analyses of patient blood samples from being reproduced.

CDR1 and CDR2 are read off the germline V gene as LGHNA and YNFKEQ. The CDR3 numbers 16 residues from cysteine through phenylalanine. The DNA shown is the 48-base CDR3, in frame from base 1. Trimmed from V: 0 bases; trimmed from J: 0 bases; junction bases lacking a gene match: 2. The sample's time point label, decoded: baseline, week 1 (first vaccination visit). This specimen's treatment or condition label, interpreted: pre-vaccination baseline after standard-of-care therapy. All donors had newly diagnosed IDH1-mutant astrocytomas of WHO grade 3 or 4 that showed loss of nuclear ATRX. The samples were drawn from NOA16, a multicentre, single-arm, open-label phase I trial in Germany that tested a mutant IDH1 peptide vaccine in humans for the first time. Blood drawn at visit V03 was used as the baseline sample for immunogenicity testing. Genomic DNA for TCRB sequencing was extracted from EDTA blood using the DNeasy Blood and Tissue Kit.

To prepare the library, the immunoSEQ multiplex PCR assay was applied. Rearranged TCR beta chain sequences were amplified with the hsTCRB Kit following the manufacturer's protocol. An Illumina MiSeq was used to sequence the TCRB libraries. The paper's data handling went like this. Demultiplexing, trimming and gene mapping were performed with the kit vendor's proprietary platform. The immuneACCESS repertoire file appears here via TCRdb, limited to in-frame rearrangements. These files lack a portion of the clones; in checked studies, under half of the deficit traces to unresolved V genes, and the cause of the others is not known. V, J and clone size are those of that table, while D and trimming were read from the DNA. This sample comprises 30,000 to 40,000 clones, just under 80% of them detected only once. The ten largest clones take up 7.5% to 9.5% of the sample.

This receptor chain uses TRBV4-2 and TRBJ2-1; 7 bases in the middle match TRBD2. Sequenced material: PBMCs, taken from a glioma patient treated with radiotherapy, temozolomide or both. The clonotype comes from a middle-aged man with glioma. Some clones in this sample may be carry-over from other donors' samples. The CDR3 protein is CASSQDPGGSYNEQFF. The bases read TGTGCCAGCAGCCAAGATCCGGGGGGCTCCTACAATGAGCAGTTCTTC.